This TCR beta chain was identified in a study of blood T cell repertoires in COVID-19. About the research overall: Samples representing acute and convalescent COVID-19 were sourced from the United States, Italy and Spain. The analysed material was cDNA or gDNA that came from T cells, B-cell-depleted T cells, or PBMCs.

This clone has a count of ten or more. The germline V gene has CDR1 MDHEN and CDR2 SYDVKM. The CDR3 loop spans 18 amino acids. V was pared by 6 bases and J by 1 base, with 10 bases of the junction left unmatched. Authors' data handling: Reference gene primer amplification in the assay estimated nucleated cell counts. The data were produced by immunoSEQ multiplex PCR, yet TCRdb's version contains in-frame clones alone and is incomplete. The V and J calls and the clone size are those of that table, but D and trimming were determined from the DNA. The sample gives 100,000 to 150,000 clones, over 75% of which show up once; 6.6% is in the top ten.

The chain is built from TRBV28 and TRBJ1-5; 12 bases align to TRBD1. The specimen was peripheral blood. This clonotype was sampled from a man older than 75 with active or convalescent COVID-19. CDR3: CASREGTGGRRSNQPQHF. Written as DNA, the CDR3 is TGTGCCAGCAGAGAGGGGACAGGGGGCCGGAGGAGCAATCAGCCCCAGCATTTT.